This T cell receptor (beta chain) appears in the sequencing data of a study of T cell responses to AZD1222 COVID-19 vaccine. Study-wide background: Second-dose intervals of approximately 4 or approximately 12 weeks were pooled. Study-wide points: AZD1222 recipients seropositive at baseline numbered only 6 or 7. Clonal diversity may have been underestimated, and the donors were mostly white British, with more females than males.

The CDR3 consists of 14 residues. Trimming pared 1 base from V and 4 bases from J, leaving 10 bases between. Germline-derived CDR1 and CDR2 are SGHTA and FQGNSA. Sequencing used immunoSEQ multiplex PCR; TCRdb keeps in-frame clones, though not all of them. This table has 110,000 or so clones, around 84% appearing once. Turning to this clone: Antigen: not known.

The TCR sequence derives from an adult in good health. Sequenced here: peripheral blood, sampled on day 0 of AZD1222 vaccination. The J gene is TRBJ1-2, the V gene TRBV7-2, with D possibly being TRBD1 (5 bases). The CDR3: CASSLEQGSYGYTF. In DNA, the CDR3 is TGTGCCAGCAGCTTAGAGCAGGGCAGCTATGGCTACACCTTC.